The clone carrying this TCR beta chain was found a few times. The ends lost 4 bases at V and 9 bases at J; junction bases unmatched: 11. This CDR3 comprises 16 residues. Germline assignment: CDR1 MGHRA and CDR2 YSYEKL. This specimen belongs to a study of blood T cell repertoires in COVID-19. Study at large: COVID-19 samples from acute and convalescent phases originated in the United States, Italy and Spain. PBMCs, B-cell-depleted T cells, or T cells were the source of the cDNA or gDNA that made up the material.

Original methodology: Nucleated cell number was recorded as an estimate derived from reference gene primer amplification. Profiling relied on immunoSEQ multiplex PCR, and the TCRdb table lists in-frame clones only, not all of them. V and J calls and clone size are copied from that table; D and trimming were computed from the DNA. The sample gives about 26,000 clones, approximately 90% of which show up once; about 3% is in the top ten. Sequencing was performed on peripheral blood. The sequence was obtained from a human donor in a cohort sampled during active COVID-19. V and J are TRBV4-1 and TRBJ2-2; TRBD1 matches 10 bases. This chain's CDR3 is CASSLGRDRGFRELFF. In DNA, the CDR3 is TGCGCCAGCAGCCTAGGCCGGGACAGGGGTTTCAGGGAGCTGTTTTTT.